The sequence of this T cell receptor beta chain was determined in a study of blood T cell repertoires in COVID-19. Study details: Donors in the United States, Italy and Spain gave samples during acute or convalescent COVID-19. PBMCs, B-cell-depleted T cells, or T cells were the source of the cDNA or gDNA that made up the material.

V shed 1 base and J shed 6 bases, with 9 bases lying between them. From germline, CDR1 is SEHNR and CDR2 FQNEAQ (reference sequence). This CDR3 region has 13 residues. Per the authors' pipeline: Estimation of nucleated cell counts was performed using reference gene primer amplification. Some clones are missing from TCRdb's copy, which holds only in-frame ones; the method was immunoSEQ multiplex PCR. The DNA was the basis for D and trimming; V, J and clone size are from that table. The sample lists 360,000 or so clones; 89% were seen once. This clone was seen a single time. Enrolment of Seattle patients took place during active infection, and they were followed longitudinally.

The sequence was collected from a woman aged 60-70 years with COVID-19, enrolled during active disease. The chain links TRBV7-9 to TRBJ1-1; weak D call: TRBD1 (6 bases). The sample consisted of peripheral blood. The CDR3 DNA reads TGTGCCAGCAGCTTAGGGACAGTCCCTGAAGCTTTCTTT. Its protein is CASSLGTVPEAFF.